This T cell receptor (beta chain) was sequenced in a study of OX40 agonist ivuxolimab in advanced cancers. Study-wide points: Mean expanded clone counts were higher in CD8+ than CD4+ T cells.

Clones were read by immunoSEQ multiplex PCR, and TCRdb kept only the in-frame ones, dropping some. This sample has 65,000 to 85,000 clones, with more than 70% found just once. To note about this clone: Its antigen is not known.

This clonotype was sampled from an adult with an advanced solid tumor such as melanoma, head and neck, liver or kidney cancer. Sample: CD4+ or CD8+ T cells sorted from blood, taken in a trial of the OX40 agonist ivuxolimab.

The CDR3 DNA reads TGTGCCAGCAGTTTACGTATCGGGGGCGGGAGGGAGACCCAGTACTTC. The encoded protein is CASSLRIGGGRETQYF. The chain links TRBV27 to TRBJ2-5, with 8 nucleotides matching TRBD2. J was trimmed by 5 bases and V by 2 bases; bases with no gene match: 10. The CDR3 extends over 16 amino acids. Germline V gene sequence: CDR1 MNHEY, CDR2 SMNVEV (reference sequence).